Presented here are 17 T cell receptor beta chains from one specimen sequenced in a study of control samples from healthy donors and cancer patients (dated by TCRdb to 2019 to 2021). Library construction relied on the immunoSEQ multiplex PCR assay. Held by TCRdb, this immuneACCESS table contains in-frame sequences only and omits some clones. Under half of the omission traces to an unresolved V gene where checked; the cause of the rest is unknown. For this sample the table gives around 130,000 clones, of which around 92% were detected only once. The top ten clones comprise 30% to 40% of the sample. The sample taken for sequencing was blood. These receptors were taken from a man aged 45-65 years in good health.

V is TRBV7-2 and J is TRBJ1-2; D is undetermined. From germline, CDR1 is SGHTA and CDR2 FQGNSA. The CDR3 sequence is 13 residues long. The V end was cut by 3 bases, the J end by 3 bases, with 8 bases between. The CDR3 region is CASSFREYYGYTF. The CDR3 coding sequence is TGTGCCAGCAGCTTCCGGGAGTACTATGGCTACACCTTC.

The rearrangement joins TRBV12-3 or TRBV12-4 to TRBJ1-1, with 9 bases fitting TRBD1. This CDR3 is 11 amino acids long. V dropped 4 bases and J dropped 11; count of bases not matched to a gene: 2. This chain's CDR3 is CASSYDRGAFF. In nucleotides, the CDR3 is TGTGCCAGCAGTTACGACAGGGGGGCTTTCTTT.

The chain couples TRBV12-5 to TRBJ2-3; weak D call: TRBD2 (6 bases). Per the germline V gene, CDR1 is LGHNT and CDR2 is FRNRAP. V gave up 8 bases and J gave up 2 bases, with 14 bases separating them. CDR3 length: 14 residues. Here the CDR3 DNA reads TGTGCTAGTTGCCGGGACTCCATCACAGATACGCAGTATTTT. Its protein product is CASCRDSITDTQYF.

The rearrangement uses TRBV6-2 or TRBV6-3 and TRBJ1-1; tentatively, D is TRBD1 (6 bases). In germline, CDR1 is MNHEY, CDR2 SVGEGT. V lost 2 bases, J lost 2 bases, and 21 bases lay in between. The length of the CDR3 is 18 residues. CDR3 nucleotides: TGTGCCAGCAGTTACGCTGGACAGAATCTCCTTCAAAACACTGAAGCTTTCTTT. This translates into CASSYAGQNLLQNTEAFF.

CDR3: CAWSGLVKETQYF. CDR3 sequence (DNA): TGTGCCTGGAGTGGCCTGGTAAAAGAGACCCAGTACTTC. The rearrangement joins TRBV30 to TRBJ2-5; D is undetermined. V was trimmed by 1 base and J by 3 bases, leaving 9 bases between them. CDR1 GTSNPN and CDR2 SVGIG come from the germline V gene (reference sequence). The CDR3 contains 13 residues.

The rearrangement joins TRBV6-1 to TRBJ1-1; TRBD1 matches 8 bases. The ends lost 2 bases at V and 4 bases at J; junction bases unmatched: 6. CDR3 size: 15 residues. Germline V gene sequence: CDR1 MNHNS, CDR2 SASEGT. The CDR3 DNA is TGTGCCAGCAGTGAACCCTACAGGGGGGCCACTGAAGCTTTCTTT. As protein: CASSEPYRGATEAFF.

The chain couples TRBV2 to TRBJ1-1, with D maybe TRBD1 (5 bases). Germline V gives CDR1 SNHLY, CDR2 FYNNEI. The CDR3 extends over 14 amino acids. V gave up 8 bases and J gave up 0 bases, with 13 bases separating them. CDR3 nucleotides: TGTGCCAGCTCTCTCTCAGGGATGAACACTGAAGCTTTCTTT. This codes for CASSLSGMNTEAFF.

The V call is TRBV29-1, the J call TRBJ1-1; D unclear. Germline V gives CDR1 SQVTM, CDR2 ANQGSEA. V gave up 6 bases and J gave up 2 bases, with 16 bases separating them. This CDR3 has 14 amino acids. The CDR3 DNA sequence: TGCAGCGTCCAACCCGGGATGGCCAACACTGAAGCTTTCTTT. It yields the protein CSVQPGMANTEAFF.

This chain links TRBV5-1 with TRBJ1-2, with 7 bases lining up with TRBD1. Trimming took 0 bases from V and 2 from J; bases not matched to a gene: 4. Germline V gene sequence: CDR1 SGHRS, CDR2 YFSETQ. The CDR3 totals 15 residues. CDR3 DNA sequence: TGCGCCAGCAGCTTGGGTCAGGGGGGCAACTATGGCTACACCTTC. Translating gives CASSLGQGGNYGYTF.

To note about this clone: The same CDR3 can be traced to other DNA sequences in this sample. The CDR3 loop reads CASSFQETQYF. The CDR3 bases are TGCGCCAGCAGCTTCCAAGAGACCCAGTACTTC. This chain uses TRBV5-1 with TRBJ2-5; D is unresolved. The CDR3 length is 11 residues. The germline V gene has CDR1 SGHRS and CDR2 YFSETQ. Trimming cost V 2 bases and J 1 base, with 0 bases left between them.

The chain joins TRBV11-2 to TRBJ2-3; the D call may be TRBD1 or TRBD2 (7 bases each). Germline CDR1 reads SGHAT; CDR2 reads FQNNGV. The CDR3 totals 15 residues. Trimming took 1 base from V and 4 from J, leaving 12 bases between them. CDR3 in amino acids: CASSLGRGRADTQYF. Here the CDR3 DNA reads TGTGCCAGCAGCTTAGGCAGGGGGAGGGCAGATACGCAGTATTTT. The variable domain in full, with the rest retrieved from reference TRBV11-2 and TRBJ2-3, is EAGVAQSPRYKIIEKRQSVAFWCNPISGHATLYWYQQILGQGPKLLIQFQNNGVVDDSQLPKDRFSAERLKGVDSTLKIQPAKLEDSAVYLCASSLGRGRADTQYFGPGTRLTVL.

The chain joins TRBV7-9 to TRBJ1-1; perhaps TRBD1 as D (5 bases). Germline V CDR1 and CDR2: SEHNR, FQNEAQ (reference sequence). This CDR3 has 14 residues. The ends were cut back, 0 bases at V and 5 bases at J, with 10 bases in the middle. The CDR3 bases are TGTGCCAGCAGCTTAGCCCAGCGGGGGACTGAAGCTTTCTTT. Its protein product is CASSLAQRGTEAFF. Looking up the rest from reference TRBV7-9 and TRBJ1-1 gives the full variable domain: DTGVSQNPRHKITKRGQNVTFRCDPISEHNRLYWYRQTLGQGPEFLTYFQNEAQLEKSRLLSDRFSAERPKGSFSTLEIQRTEQGDSAMYLCASSLAQRGTEAFFGQGTRLTVV.

The rearrangement uses TRBV30 and TRBJ1-3; D unclear. CDR1 is GTSNPN, CDR2 SVGIG, per germline (reference sequence). V gave up 3 bases and J gave up 0 bases, with 9 bases separating them. The CDR3 contains 14 residues. Written as DNA, the CDR3 is TGTGCCTGGAGGTGGACCTCCTCTGGAAACACCATATATTTT. Its translation: CAWRWTSSGNTIYF.

The V and J genes are TRBV5-1 and TRBJ1-1; tentatively, D is TRBD1 (5 bases). V was pared by 0 bases and J by 3 bases, with 12 bases between. The germline CDR1 and CDR2 sequences are SGHRS and YFSETQ. The CDR3 is 15 amino acids. CDR3 nucleotide sequence: TGCGCCAGCAGCTTGGCCGGGGCGGGGTACACTGAAGCTTTCTTT. Translated, it gives CASSLAGAGYTEAFF. Variable domain in full (rest from reference TRBV5-1 and TRBJ1-1): KAGVTQTPRYLIKTRGQQVTLSCSPISGHRSVSWYQQTPGQGLQFLFEYFSETQRNKGNFPGRFSGRQFSNSRSEMNVSTLELGDSALYLCASSLAGAGYTEAFFGQGTRLTVV.

The chain uses TRBV9 and TRBJ1-3; a weak D match, TRBD1 (6 bases). Trimming cost V 6 bases and J 0 bases, with 10 bases left between them. The germline gives CDR1 SGDLS, CDR2 YYNGEE. This CDR3 comprises 14 residues. Written as DNA, the CDR3 is TGTGCCAGCACTCGGGACACCTCTGGAAACACCATATATTTT. Protein: CASTRDTSGNTIYF. Together with reference TRBV9 and TRBJ1-3, the CDR3 gives the full variable domain: DSGVTQTPKHLITATGQRVTLRCSPRSGDLSVYWYQQSLDQGLQFLIQYYNGEERAKGNILERFSAQQFPDLHSELNLSSLELGDSALYFCASTRDTSGNTIYFGEGSWLTVV.

The CDR3 here is CASSSQGATEAFF. In DNA, the CDR3 is TGTGCCAGCAGCTCCCAGGGTGCCACTGAAGCTTTCTTT. V gene TRBV14 combines with J gene TRBJ1-1; maybe TRBD1 (5 bases). With 5 bases removed from V and 4 bases from J, the gap between germline ends came to 11 bases. The CDR3 extends over 13 amino acids. Germline V gene data show CDR1 as SGHDN and CDR2 as FVKESK. Looking up the rest from reference TRBV14 and TRBJ1-1 gives the full variable domain: EAGVTQFPSHSVIEKGQTVTLRCDPISGHDNLYWYRRVMGKEIKFLLHFVKESKQDESGMPNNRFLAERTGGTYSTLKVQPAELEDSGVYFCASSSQGATEAFFGQGTRLTVV.

V is TRBV5-8 and J is TRBJ1-1; 7 bases match TRBD1. The CDR3 extends over 16 amino acids. The germline CDR1 and CDR2 sequences are SGHTS and YDEGEE. V shed 3 bases and J 2 bases; nucleotides not matched to a gene: 10. CDR3 sequence reads: CASSSGPQGGNTEAFF. Here the CDR3 DNA reads TGTGCCAGCAGCTCGGGACCGCAGGGGGGAAACACTGAAGCTTTCTTT.